This T cell receptor (beta chain) came from a study of shared clonotypes between healthy human individuals. Study background: Serving as donors were two women and a few men, whose ages spanned 18 to 49. Points from the study as a whole: Lower generation probabilities were found for non-shared clonotypes than for those shared by all four donors. Large depth notwithstanding, sorted-subset sequencing proved incomplete by rarefaction. What naive subsets generally showed was a larger estimated richness than memory subsets showed.

Germline values: CDR1 SQVTM, CDR2 ANQGSEA. J was trimmed by 5 bases and V by 7 bases; bases with no gene match: 9. The CDR3 sequence is 14 residues long. Points on this clone: What it binds is unknown.

CD8 cells classed as naive were CD45RO-negative and positively selected for CCR7, excluding terminally differentiated effector memory CD45RA+ cells. Sequencing was performed with immunoSEQ multiplex PCR; in TCRdb, only in-frame clones are kept and a portion is missing. The sample lists about 1,900,000 clones, about 95% occurring once. Sequencing used naive CD8+ T cells sorted from blood. This sequence was found in a man between 18 and 35 years old in good health. This chain connects TRBV29-1 to TRBJ2-2; 8 nucleotides align to TRBD1. The CDR3 protein is CSATGTGSTGELFF. The CDR3 DNA sequence: TGCAGCGCGACCGGGACAGGCTCAACCGGGGAGCTGTTTTTT.